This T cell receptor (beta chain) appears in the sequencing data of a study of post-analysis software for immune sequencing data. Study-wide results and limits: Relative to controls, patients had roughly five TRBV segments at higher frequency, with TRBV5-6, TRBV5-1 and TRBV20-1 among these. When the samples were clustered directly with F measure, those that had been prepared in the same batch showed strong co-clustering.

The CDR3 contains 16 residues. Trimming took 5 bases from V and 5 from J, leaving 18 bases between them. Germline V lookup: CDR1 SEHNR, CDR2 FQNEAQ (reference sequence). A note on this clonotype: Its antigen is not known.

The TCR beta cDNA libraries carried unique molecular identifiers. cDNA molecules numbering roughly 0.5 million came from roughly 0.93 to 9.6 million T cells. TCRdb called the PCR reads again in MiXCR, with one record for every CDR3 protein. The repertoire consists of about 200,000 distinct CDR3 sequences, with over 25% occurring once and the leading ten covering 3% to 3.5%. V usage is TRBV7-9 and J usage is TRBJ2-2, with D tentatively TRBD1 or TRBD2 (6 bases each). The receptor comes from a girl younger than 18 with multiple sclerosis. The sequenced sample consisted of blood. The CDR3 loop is CASSPTLGGRTGELFF. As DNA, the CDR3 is TGTGCCAGCAGCCCGACCTTAGGGGGGCGAACCGGGGAGCTGTTTTTT.